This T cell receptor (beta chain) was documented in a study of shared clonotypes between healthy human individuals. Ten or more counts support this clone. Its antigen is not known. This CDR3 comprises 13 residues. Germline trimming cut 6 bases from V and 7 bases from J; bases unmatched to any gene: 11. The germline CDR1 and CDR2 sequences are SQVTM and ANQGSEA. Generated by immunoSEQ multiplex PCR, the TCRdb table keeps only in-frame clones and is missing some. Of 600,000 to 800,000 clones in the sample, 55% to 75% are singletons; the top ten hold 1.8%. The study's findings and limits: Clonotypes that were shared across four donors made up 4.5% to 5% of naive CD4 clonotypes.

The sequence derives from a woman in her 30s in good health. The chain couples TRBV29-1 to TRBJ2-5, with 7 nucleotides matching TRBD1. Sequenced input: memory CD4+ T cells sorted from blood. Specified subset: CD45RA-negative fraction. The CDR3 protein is CSVRAGGYGTQYF. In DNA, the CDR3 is TGCAGCGTGAGGGCAGGGGGATACGGGACCCAGTACTTC.